A selection of T cell receptor beta chains follows, all from one sample in a study of blood T cells in healthy people across ages. One entry per CDR3 protein, called by TCRdb with MiXCR from the 5' RACE reads. The table lists about 1.4 million distinct CDR3 sequences, 45% to 70% of them singletons, with 6.5% to 8.5% in the top ten. The source material was blood. The receptors come from a man younger than 30 in good health. The CDR3 runs from the conserved cysteine through the conserved F or W. The D gene is left open where the match is weak. Not all rows give a size; the values are once, few, many and, for expanded clones, a class.

v_call: TRBV12-3/TRBV12-4; clone_size: NA; d_call: NA; j_call: TRBJ2-1; cdr3_aa: CASSVTGVGEQFF
v_call: TRBV12-3/TRBV12-4; clone_size: NA; d_call: NA; j_call: TRBJ1-2; cdr3_aa: CASSSAFGGYGYTF
v_call: TRBV20-1; clone_size: once; d_call: TRBD2; j_call: TRBJ2-3; cdr3_aa: CSARDLGRAGTDTQYF
v_call: TRBV18; clone_size: NA; d_call: NA; j_call: TRBJ2-3; cdr3_aa: CASSQAPRPLPDTQYF
v_call: TRBV20-1; clone_size: few; d_call: NA; j_call: TRBJ1-1; cdr3_aa: CSARDDRDTEAFF
v_call: TRBV15; clone_size: few; d_call: NA; j_call: TRBJ2-3; cdr3_aa: CATSSEAEDTQYF
v_call: TRBV14; clone_size: once; d_call: NA; j_call: TRBJ1-4; cdr3_aa: CASSQEWRYNEKLFF
v_call: TRBV4-1; clone_size: NA; d_call: NA; j_call: TRBJ1-1; cdr3_aa: CASSQGHGQNEAFF
v_call: TRBV7-2; clone_size: few; d_call: NA; j_call: NA; cdr3_aa: CASSLRGASSSYGTQYF
v_call: TRBV24-1; clone_size: NA; d_call: TRBD2; j_call: TRBJ2-1; cdr3_aa: CATRTGGGPLDEQFF
v_call: TRBV7-2; clone_size: NA; d_call: NA; j_call: TRBJ2-1; cdr3_aa: CASSLAAVGPYNEQFF
v_call: TRBV3-1; clone_size: NA; d_call: NA; j_call: TRBJ1-4; cdr3_aa: CASSKQEKLFF
v_call: TRBV5-1; clone_size: NA; d_call: TRBD1; j_call: TRBJ2-7; cdr3_aa: CASAYRDRGYEQYF
v_call: TRBV4-3; clone_size: NA; d_call: NA; j_call: TRBJ1-2; cdr3_aa: CASSQDPLPNYGYTF
v_call: TRBV28; clone_size: few; d_call: NA; j_call: TRBJ2-5; cdr3_aa: CASSSLEVGLGTQYF
v_call: TRBV27; clone_size: NA; d_call: NA; j_call: NA; cdr3_aa: CASSLWGTSVKYEQYF
v_call: TRBV27; clone_size: NA; d_call: NA; j_call: TRBJ2-3; cdr3_aa: CASKGGHTQYF
v_call: TRBV5-6; clone_size: NA; d_call: TRBD2; j_call: TRBJ2-3; cdr3_aa: CASSLVSGGRTDTQYF
v_call: TRBV4-1; clone_size: NA; d_call: TRBD2; j_call: TRBJ2-2; cdr3_aa: CASSQGRREDTGELFF
v_call: TRBV6-6; clone_size: NA; d_call: NA; j_call: TRBJ1-1; cdr3_aa: CASSYGTHEGVAFF